One and the same sample provided the 18 T cell receptor beta chains below, sequenced in a study of cytomegalovirus exposure and HLA in healthy donors. Generated by immunoSEQ multiplex PCR, the TCRdb table keeps only in-frame clones and is missing some. The sample yields 65,000 to 75,000 clones, about 93% seen once. Source material: PBMCs. The source is a woman between 18 and 30 years old in good health and CMV-seropositive.

A word on this clone: Relative to the germline gene, one junction end is altered; a read error may explain this. This chain links TRBV7-7 with TRBJ2-7; 9 bases are shared with TRBD1. Germline-derived CDR1 and CDR2 are SSHAT and FNYEAQ (reference sequence). The CDR3 extends over 15 amino acids. The CDR3 spells CASSAGTGKGTEQYF. CDR3 nucleotide sequence: TGTGCTAGCAGCGCCGGGACAGGGAAGGGTACCGAGCAGTACTTC.

The V call is TRBV7-2, the J call TRBJ2-1; 14 nucleotides agree with TRBD2. The V gene's germline CDR1 is SGHTA and CDR2 FQGNSA. Trimming took 5 bases from V and 8 from J; bases not matched to a gene: 5. The CDR3 covers 15 residues. For the CDR3, the DNA is TGTGCCAGCAGCACGACTAGCGGGAGGGCCCATGAGCAGTTCTTC. This gives the protein CASSTTSGRAHEQFF.

The chain combines TRBV4-2 with TRBJ2-2; 9 bases line up with TRBD1. The V gene end was trimmed by 4 bases and the J gene end by 3 bases; junction bases not matched to a gene: 9. This CDR3 contains 17 residues. Germline V gives CDR1 LGHNA, CDR2 YNFKEQ. CDR3 coding DNA: TGTGCCAGCAGCCCCCACGTACGACAGGGGGACACCGGGGAGCTGTTTTTT. Its translation: CASSPHVRQGDTGELFF.

V and J are TRBV6-5 and TRBJ2-7, with 8 positions matching TRBD1. This CDR3 has 14 amino acids. Trimming cost V 2 bases and J 2 bases; bases outside gene matches: 2. Germline values: CDR1 MNHEY, CDR2 SVGAGI. The CDR3 loop is CASSYRDRPYEQYF. Here the CDR3 DNA reads TGTGCCAGCAGTTACAGGGACAGGCCCTACGAGCAGTACTTC.

V and J are TRBV5-1 and TRBJ1-1, with D possibly being TRBD1 (6 bases). Trimming removed 0 bases at V and 6 bases at J, with 15 bases between. The CDR3 has 15 residues. In germline, CDR1 is SGHRS, CDR2 YFSETQ. The CDR3 coding sequence is TGCGCCAGCAGCTTGGCCTGGGGGGGGCAGGCTGAAGCTTTCTTT. It encodes CASSLAWGGQAEAFF.

The genes are TRBV4-1 and TRBJ1-2, with D perhaps matching TRBD1 (6 bases). Germline V gene sequence: CDR1 MGHRA, CDR2 YSYEKL. V lost 1 base and J lost 0, with 12 bases in between. The CDR3 covers 16 residues. CDR3 DNA sequence: TGCGCCAGCAGCCAAGCTGGTACAGGGTCTAACTATGGCTACACCTTC. Its translation is CASSQAGTGSNYGYTF.

Worth noting for this clone: Other DNA sequences from this sample encode an identical CDR3 as well. The chain has TRBV5-1 and TRBJ2-7; TRBD2 agrees at 8 bases. The CDR3 runs to 13 residues. The V gene's germline CDR1 is SGHRS and CDR2 YFSETQ. The V segment lost 4 bases and the J segment 2 bases; nucleotides outside the gene matches: 2. Here the CDR3 reads CASSLAGTYEQYF. The CDR3 DNA is TGCGCCAGCAGCCTAGCGGGCACCTACGAGCAGTACTTC.

The chain combines TRBV6-1 with TRBJ2-7, with 9 bases that match TRBD1. Germline assignment: CDR1 MNHNS and CDR2 SASEGT. Trimming at V came to 3 bases and at J to 0 bases, leaving 3 bases not matched to a gene. The CDR3 totals 15 residues. The CDR3 is CASSEQTGGSYEQYF. As DNA, the CDR3 is TGTGCCAGCAGTGAGCAGACAGGGGGCTCCTACGAGCAGTACTTC.

This sequence joins TRBV12-5 and TRBJ1-5, with 7 bases that match TRBD1. The CDR3 is made up of 20 amino acids. Germline lookup yields CDR1 LGHNT and CDR2 FRNRAP. The junction had 14 bases not matched to a gene; V was cut back by 0 bases and J by 0 bases. The CDR3 DNA sequence: TGTGCTAGTGGTTTGGTACAAGACAGGGTAGCCCCGTATAGCAATCAGCCCCAGCATTTT. It encodes CASGLVQDRVAPYSNQPQHF. Full variable domain (remainder filled in from reference TRBV12-5 and TRBJ1-5): DARVTQTPRHKVTEMGQEVTMRCQPILGHNTVFWYRQTMMQGLELLAYFRNRAPLDDSGMPKDRFSAEMPDATLATLKIQPSEPRDSAVYFCASGLVQDRVAPYSNQPQHFGDGTRLSIL.

The chain uses TRBV10-2 and TRBJ1-5, with 8 nucleotides matching TRBD1. CDR3 length: 13 residues. Germline V gene data show CDR1 as WSHSY and CDR2 as SAAADI. Germline trimming cut 6 bases from V and 3 bases from J; bases unmatched to any gene: 1. The DNA of the CDR3 is TGCGCCAGCAGGGACAGGGTCAATCAGCCCCAGCATTTT. Its protein is CASRDRVNQPQHF.

The rearrangement joins TRBV18 to TRBJ1-2, with D maybe TRBD1 (6 bases). The germline CDR1 and CDR2 sequences are KGHSH and LQKENI. The CDR3 is 15 residues long. V was cut by 2 bases and J by 1 base, with 11 bases left in between. For the CDR3, the DNA is TGTGCCAGCTCACCAGCCGGGACAAATAACTATGGCTACACCTTC. Its translation: CASSPAGTNNYGYTF. The variable domain in full, completed from reference TRBV18 and TRBJ1-2, reads NAGVMQNPRHLVRRRGQEARLRCSPMKGHSHVYWYRQLPEEGLKFMVYLQKENIIDESGMPKERFSAEFPKEGPSILRIQQVVRGDSAAYFCASSPAGTNNYGYTFGSGTRLTVV.

This chain uses TRBV30 with TRBJ2-5, with 11 nucleotides matching TRBD2. With V trimmed by 2 bases and J by 4 bases, 12 bases remained unmatched. The CDR3 has 17 amino acids. Per germline, CDR1 GTSNPN and CDR2 SVGIG (reference sequence). The CDR3 spells CAWSRRIQLAGGETQYF. In DNA, the CDR3 is TGTGCCTGGAGTCGAAGAATACAGCTAGCGGGAGGAGAGACCCAGTACTTC.

This clone was detected once. The chain uses TRBV18 and TRBJ1-5, with a weak D call TRBD1 (5 bases). Germline V CDR1 and CDR2: KGHSH, LQKENI. V was trimmed by 6 bases and J by 4 bases, leaving 16 bases between them. The CDR3 length is 15 residues. CDR3 residues: CASSQIDSPNQPQHF. In nucleotides, the CDR3 is TGTGCCAGCTCGCAAATAGACAGCCCTAATCAGCCCCAGCATTTT.

The chain employs TRBV7-9 and TRBJ2-5; 8 nucleotides line up with TRBD1. Germline values: CDR1 SEHNR, CDR2 FQNEAQ (reference sequence). The trim removed 8 bases at V and 5 bases at J, leaving 13 bases unmatched. This CDR3 is 15 amino acids long. CDR3 nucleotide sequence: TGTGCCAGCTCCTCCCCGGACAGGGAAGTCGAGACCCAGTACTTC. Protein sequence: CASSSPDREVETQYF.

J is TRBJ2-7 and V is TRBV5-3; tentative D call: TRBD1 (5 bases). TRBV5-3 is given ORF status, its function remaining uncertain. The CDR3 totals 17 residues. Trimming cost V 6 bases and J 0 bases, with 22 bases left between them. The CDR3 sequence is CARTPMVCWTPSYEQYF. CDR3 coding DNA: TGTGCCAGAACCCCCATGGTTTGTTGGACACCCTCCTACGAGCAGTACTTC.

The chain is built from TRBV6-1 and TRBJ1-6; TRBD1 might be the D (5 bases). The germline V and J ends were trimmed by 6 bases and 12 bases, with 18 bases remaining between them. This CDR3 is 14 amino acids long. CDR1 and CDR2 from the germline V gene are MNHNS and SASEGT. As DNA, the CDR3 is TGTGCCAGCAGACTCGACAGAAACCCAAAACCCCTCCACTTT. This codes for CASRLDRNPKPLHF.

The chain recombines TRBV5-4 with TRBJ2-3; the D gene is possibly TRBD2 (5 bases). V lost 0 bases, J lost 1 base, and 12 bases lay in between. Germline CDR1 and CDR2: SGHNT and YYREEE (reference sequence). The CDR3 has 16 amino acids. As DNA, the CDR3 is TGTGCCAGCAGCTTGGTTCTAGCCCGTCGCACAGATACGCAGTATTTT. It specifies CASSLVLARRTDTQYF.

This chain uses TRBV7-6 with TRBJ2-2, with 10 bases matching TRBD2. J lost 6 bases, V lost 4 bases, and 8 bases had no gene match. CDR1 and CDR2 (germline): SGHVS, FNYEAQ. The CDR3 length is 16 residues. CDR3 DNA: TGTGCCAGCAGCTCAATAAACAGCGGGGGGGCCGGGGAGCTGTTTTTT. It codes for CASSSINSGGAGELFF.